The rows below give T cell receptor beta chains drawn from one sample of a study of Graves' ophthalmopathy and Graves' hyperthyroidism. TCRdb called the multiplex PCR reads again in MiXCR, with one record for every CDR3 protein. The top ten hold roughly 3% of the sample, which has hundreds of thousands of distinct CDR3 sequences, 21% seen once. Sequencing was done on a sample of peripheral blood. The receptors were gathered from a woman aged 18-29 years with stable Graves' hyperthyroidism. Each CDR3 is given with its conserved first and last residue. The D gene is left open where the match is weak. Expanded clones get a size class; other rows say once, few or many, or leave the size out.

V	D	J	size	CDR3	DNA
TRBV25-1	TRBD1	TRBJ2-3	few	CASSEGGGTGGTDTQYF	TGTGCCAGCAGTGAAGGTGGAGGGACAGGGGGCACAGATACGCAGTATTTT
TRBV3-1	-	TRBJ1-1	-	CASSLVGGRNTEAFF	TGTGCCAGCAGCCTCGTCGGAGGTCGGAACACTGAAGCTTTCTTT
TRBV12-3/TRBV12-4	TRBD2	TRBJ2-7	many	CASSPLERGSYEQYF	TGTGCCAGCAGTCCTCTTGAGCGGGGATCCTACGAGCAGTACTTC
TRBV20-1	TRBD1	TRBJ2-2	once	CSAFPGQTNTGELFF	TGCAGTGCATTCCCGGGACAGACGAACACCGGGGAGCTGTTTTTT
TRBV5-1	-	TRBJ1-5	many	CATKARRSHQPQHF	TGCGCCACTAAAGCTCGGAGGTCGCATCAGCCCCAGCATTTT
TRBV20-1	-	TRBJ1-2	many	CSARGGSNYGYTF	TGCAGTGCTAGAGGTGGATCTAACTATGGCTACACCTTC
TRBV7-8	-	TRBJ1-2	many	CASSLWQGAYGYTF	TGTGCCAGCAGCTTGTGGCAGGGAGCCTATGGCTACACCTTC
TRBV29-1	TRBD2	TRBJ2-7	many	CSAWSSGRGEQYF	TGCAGCGCCTGGTCTAGCGGGAGGGGAGAGCAGTACTTC
TRBV12-3/TRBV12-4	TRBD1	TRBJ2-5	many	CASSPRQGDSETQYF	TGTGCCAGCAGTCCTCGACAGGGGGATTCAGAGACCCAGTACTTC
TRBV7-8	TRBD2	TRBJ2-7	-	CASSLAATSVFSYEQYF	TGTGCCAGCAGCTTAGCCGCGACTAGCGTTTTCTCCTACGAGCAGTACTTC
TRBV7-2	-	TRBJ2-7	many	CASSSRPGPYEQYF	TGTGCCAGCAGCTCCCGTCCCGGGCCCTACGAGCAGTACTTC
TRBV20-1	-	TRBJ1-3	-	CSASKTPDSHSGNTIYF	TGCAGTGCTAGCAAAACCCCCGACAGTCACTCTGGAAACACCATATATTTT
TRBV6-5	-	TRBJ1-1	-	CASISDTEAFF	TGTGCCAGCATTTCGGACACTGAAGCTTTCTTT
TRBV7-2	-	TRBJ2-7	-	CASSTPRSGYEQYF	TGTGCCAGCAGCACCCCGAGGAGCGGCTACGAGCAGTACTTC
TRBV25-1	-	TRBJ2-7	many	CASTDGYEQYF	TGTGCCAGCACCGACGGGTACGAGCAGTACTTC
TRBV6-5	TRBD1	TRBJ1-2	many	CASSYRDRGGYTF	TGTGCCAGCAGTTACCGGGACAGGGGTGGCTACACCTTC
TRBV12-3/TRBV12-4	-	TRBJ1-1	-	CASSYSGLEAFF	TGTGCCAGCAGTTATTCGGGACTTGAAGCTTTCTTT
TRBV11-3	-	TRBJ2-7	many	CASSLRRSPGTYEQYF	TGTGCCAGCAGCTTAAGGCGATCCCCGGGGACCTACGAGCAGTACTTC
TRBV14	-	TRBJ1-6	many	CASSLYGPPEVGSPLHF	TGTGCCAGCAGCCTATACGGTCCCCCGGAGGTTGGTTCACCCCTCCACTTT
TRBV3-1	-	TRBJ1-1	many	CASSPSRDTEAFF	TGTGCCAGCAGCCCGAGTAGGGACACTGAAGCTTTCTTT
TRBV12-3/TRBV12-4	-	TRBJ1-3	many	CASSLRRGTGNTIYF	TGTGCCAGCAGCCTTCGGCGCGGGACGGGAAACACCATATATTTT
TRBV3-1	TRBD1	TRBJ2-7	-	CASSHDRGSTREQYF	TGTGCCAGCAGCCATGACAGGGGAAGCACCCGCGAGCAGTACTTC
TRBV25-1	TRBD2	TRBJ2-5	-	CASSEGGGPRETQYF	TGTGCCAGCAGTGAAGGCGGGGGGCCCCGAGAGACCCAGTACTTC
TRBV12-3/TRBV12-4	-	TRBJ2-3	-	CASSRGTTDTQYF	TGTGCCAGCAGTCGGGGGACCACAGATACGCAGTATTTT
TRBV5-5	-	TRBJ1-2	many	CASRPRGYTF	TGTGCCAGCAGACCGCGTGGCTACACCTTC
TRBV6-1	-	TRBJ2-5	few	CASSEAGLGGETQYF	TGTGCCAGCAGTGAAGCCGGCCTGGGAGGAGAGACCCAGTACTTC
TRBV12-3/TRBV12-4	-	TRBJ1-5	-	CASSPTDSRNQPQHF	TGTGCCAGCAGCCCTACCGACAGTCGCAATCAGCCCCAGCATTTT
TRBV3-1	-	TRBJ2-7	many	CASSNAGTPSEQYF	TGTGCCAGCAGCAACGCCGGGACACCTTCCGAGCAGTACTTC
TRBV9	TRBD1	TRBJ2-5	many	CASSVATGGGETQYF	TGTGCCAGCAGCGTAGCGACAGGGGGCGGAGAGACCCAGTACTTC
TRBV6-2/TRBV6-3	TRBD1	TRBJ1-2	many	CASTMDGQGANGYTF	TGTGCCAGCACCATGGACGGACAGGGGGCCAATGGCTACACCTTC
TRBV12-3/TRBV12-4	-	TRBJ1-2	few	CASSLIWGRAFYGYTF	TGTGCCAGCAGTTTAATATGGGGTAGGGCCTTCTATGGCTACACCTTC
TRBV6-1	TRBD2	TRBJ2-2	many	CASSRLAGRSGELFF	TGTGCCAGCAGTCGACTAGCGGGCAGATCTGGGGAGCTGTTTTTT
TRBV19	TRBD2	TRBJ2-7	many	CASSMFLAGVYEQYF	TGTGCCAGTAGTATGTTTCTAGCGGGAGTGTACGAGCAGTACTTC
TRBV20-1	TRBD1	TRBJ2-7	many	CSARDTGEGQYF	TGCAGTGCTAGAGACACAGGGGAAGGGCAGTACTTC
TRBV27	-	TRBJ2-7	many	CASSLSPGTVEQYF	TGTGCCAGCAGTTTATCTCCGGGAACCGTCGAGCAGTACTTC
TRBV28	TRBD2	TRBJ2-7	once	CASSSPPPGLASYEQYF	TGTGCCAGCAGTTCGCCGCCACCGGGACTAGCGAGCTACGAGCAGTACTTC
TRBV6-5	-	TRBJ2-5	-	CASNYGGGGKETRYF	TGTGCCAGCAATTACGGGGGCGGGGGCAAAGAGACCCGGTACTTC
TRBV4-1	-	TRBJ2-2	many	CASSQALSNTGELFF	TGCGCCAGCAGCCAGGCTTTGTCGAACACCGGGGAGCTGTTTTTT
TRBV20-1	-	TRBJ1-1	-	CSARDDSLTEAFF	TGCAGTGCTAGAGACGACTCCCTCACTGAAGCTTTCTTT
TRBV12-3/TRBV12-4	TRBD2	TRBJ2-5	-	CASSNAGGFGETQYF	TGTGCCAGCAGCAACGCGGGGGGCTTTGGAGAGACCCAGTACTTC
TRBV6-2/TRBV6-3	-	TRBJ1-1	-	CASSYFWDLNTEAFF	TGTGCCAGCAGTTACTTCTGGGACCTGAACACTGAAGCTTTCTTT
TRBV6-2/TRBV6-3	-	TRBJ2-7	many	CASSGQNSYEQYF	TGTGCCAGCAGTGGGCAGAACTCCTACGAGCAGTACTTC
TRBV2	TRBD1	TRBJ1-2	few	CASSETGGSYGYTF	TGTGCCAGCTCCGAAACAGGGGGCAGTTATGGCTACACCTTC
TRBV27	-	TRBJ2-7	-	CASSRYTGKGSYEQYF	TGTGCCAGCAGTCGATACACAGGGAAAGGATCCTACGAGCAGTACTTC
TRBV20-1	-	TRBJ1-6	many	CSARETTGSNSPLHF	TGCAGTGCTAGAGAGACGACAGGTAGCAATTCACCCCTCCACTTT
TRBV6-2/TRBV6-3	TRBD1	TRBJ1-1	-	CASGRWTGAMNTEAFF	TGTGCCAGCGGCAGGTGGACAGGGGCAATGAACACTGAAGCTTTCTTT
TRBV3-1	TRBD1	TRBJ2-7	many	CASSHEITGQATYEQYF	TGTGCCAGCAGCCATGAGATTACGGGACAGGCCACCTACGAGCAGTACTTC
TRBV5-1	-	TRBJ1-2	-	CASSLYSDGYTF	TGCGCCAGCAGCTTATATTCAGATGGCTACACCTTC
TRBV7-2	-	TRBJ1-1	many	CASSLARGMNTEAFF	TGTGCCAGCAGCTTAGCACGAGGGATGAACACTGAAGCTTTCTTT
TRBV6-5	TRBD2	TRBJ2-5	-	CASSYQQGREGTQYF	TGTGCCAGCAGTTACCAACAGGGTCGGGAGGGGACCCAGTACTTC
TRBV6-1	-	TRBJ1-5	-	CASSEYHGNQPQHF	TGTGCCAGCAGTGAATACCACGGAAATCAGCCCCAGCATTTT
TRBV14	-	TRBJ2-7	many	CASSQVGGEQYF	TGTGCCAGCAGCCAAGTCGGGGGCGAGCAGTACTTC
TRBV7-2	-	TRBJ2-5	-	CASSPIGGETQYF	TGTGCCAGCAGCCCCATAGGGGGGGAGACCCAGTACTTC
TRBV9	-	TRBJ2-2	many	CASGYTGELFF	TGTGCCAGCGGATACACCGGGGAGCTGTTTTTT
TRBV4-1	-	TRBJ2-7	-	CASSQDSERMYEQYF	TGCGCCAGCAGCCAAGATTCGGAGCGGATGTACGAGCAGTACTTC
TRBV12-3/TRBV12-4	-	TRBJ2-6	many	CASSARGDGANVLTF	TGTGCCAGCAGTGCCAGGGGGGATGGGGCCAACGTCCTGACTTTC